Following are 10 T cell receptor beta chains from one sample sequenced in a study of post-analysis software for immune sequencing data. The study, taken as a whole, reports: Controls showed lower frequencies than patients for five TRBV segments, and TRBV5-6, TRBV5-1 and TRBV20-1 were among these.

These receptors lack a known antigen. Unique molecular identifiers tagged the TCR beta cDNA libraries. A single record per CDR3 protein comes from TCRdb applying MiXCR to the PCR reads. The sample lists about 770,000 distinct CDR3 sequences, around 46% occurring once. The specimen was blood. The receptors originated from a girl aged 5 to 17 with multiple sclerosis.

The chain uses TRBV6-5 and TRBJ2-7; TRBD2 matches at 7 bases. J gave up 2 bases and V 7 bases, and 2 bases lay outside the gene matches. Germline-derived CDR1 and CDR2 are MNHEY and SVGAGI. The CDR3 totals 12 residues. CDR3 coding DNA: TGTGCCAGCACGGGGGGAGCCTACGAGCAGTACTTC. Translation gives CASTGGAYEQYF.

This clonotype was counted a few times. The V and J genes are TRBV29-1 and TRBJ2-7, with D perhaps being TRBD1 or TRBD2 (6 bases each). The V end lost 1 base, the J end lost 1 base, and 11 bases lay between the germline ends. The CDR3 spans 14 residues. Germline lookup yields CDR1 SQVTM and CDR2 ANQGSEA. The DNA for the CDR3 is TGCAGCGTTGAAGCGGGGGCAGGGTCCTACGAGCAGTACTTC. Translated, it gives CSVEAGAGSYEQYF.

This clonotype appeared a few times. The chain joins TRBV20-1 to TRBJ2-7; 10 nucleotides line up with TRBD2. The V segment lost 4 bases and the J segment 2 bases; nucleotides outside the gene matches: 5. The germline gives CDR1 DFQATT, CDR2 SNEGSKA (reference sequence). The CDR3 is 14 amino acids. As DNA, the CDR3 is TGCAGTGCTATCTCCGGACTAGCGGCCTACGAGCAGTACTTC. This encodes CSAISGLAAYEQYF.

The rearrangement joins TRBV28 to TRBJ2-1, with TRBD2 matching over 8 bases. This CDR3 is built from 14 residues. Germline lookup yields CDR1 MDHEN and CDR2 SYDVKM. Trimming removed 2 bases from V and 11 bases from J; junction bases left unmatched: 8. The CDR3 loop reads CASSLVAGLGKQFF. The DNA for the CDR3 is TGTGCCAGCAGTTTAGTAGCGGGGCTTGGTAAGCAGTTCTTC. Full variable domain (rest looked up from reference TRBV28 and TRBJ2-1): DVKVTQSSRYLVKRTGEKVFLECVQDMDHENMFWYRQDPGLGLRLIYFSYDVKMKEKGDIPEGYSVSREKKERFSLILESASTNQTSMYLCASSLVAGLGKQFFGPGTRLTVL.

The chain joins TRBV12-3 or TRBV12-4 to TRBJ2-5, with D unclear. This CDR3 spans 13 amino acids. Trimming pared 5 bases from V and 1 base from J, leaving 8 bases between. The CDR3 is CASSARFQETQYF. For the CDR3, the DNA is TGTGCCAGCAGTGCTCGGTTCCAAGAGACCCAGTACTTC.

The rearrangement joins TRBV7-2 to TRBJ2-3, with 7 bases identical to TRBD2. Germline CDR1 reads SGHTA; CDR2 reads FQGNSA. With V trimmed by 1 base and J by 1 base, 8 bases remained unmatched. The length of the CDR3 is 17 residues. The CDR3 loop is CASSLVWGGSGTDTQYF. For the CDR3, the DNA is TGTGCCAGCAGCTTAGTTTGGGGCGGGAGCGGCACAGATACGCAGTATTTT.

The genes are TRBV10-3 and TRBJ2-1, with TRBD1 matching 9 bases. CDR1 and CDR2 from the germline V gene are ENHRY and SYGVKD. V was pared by 0 bases and J by 0 bases, with 6 bases of the junction left unmatched. The CDR3 is made up of 18 amino acids. CDR3 sequence reads: CAISESPGTGTSYNEQFF. The CDR3 DNA follows: TGTGCCATCAGTGAGTCCCCAGGGACAGGGACCTCCTACAATGAGCAGTTCTTC.

The V gene is TRBV12-3 or TRBV12-4, the J gene TRBJ2-1; D is undetermined. This CDR3 is 16 amino acids long. V was clipped by 5 bases and J by 2 bases, with 16 bases between them. The CDR3 is CASSDLRWTAYNEQFF. CDR3 in DNA: TGTGCCAGCAGTGACTTGAGGTGGACCGCCTACAATGAGCAGTTCTTC.

This clonotype was counted between two and nine times. This rearrangement joins TRBV12-3 or TRBV12-4 to TRBJ2-7; 12 bases line up with TRBD1. The CDR3 covers 14 residues. Trimming took 3 bases from V and 12 from J; bases not matched to a gene: 9. DNA of the CDR3: TGTGCCAGCAGTTTCGGGACAGGGGGCGGTGGCACGTACTTC. This codes for CASSFGTGGGGTYF.

This clonotype was seen just once. A single base separates this from a much larger clone, so it may be a read error. The chain uses TRBV10-3 and TRBJ2-1; TRBD2 matches at 12 bases. This CDR3 is 14 amino acids long. Germline values: CDR1 ENHRY, CDR2 SYGVKD. The CDR3 is CAIARTSGDNKQFF. The CDR3 DNA reads TGTGCCATTGCCCGGACTAGCGGGGACAATAAGCAGTTCTTC.